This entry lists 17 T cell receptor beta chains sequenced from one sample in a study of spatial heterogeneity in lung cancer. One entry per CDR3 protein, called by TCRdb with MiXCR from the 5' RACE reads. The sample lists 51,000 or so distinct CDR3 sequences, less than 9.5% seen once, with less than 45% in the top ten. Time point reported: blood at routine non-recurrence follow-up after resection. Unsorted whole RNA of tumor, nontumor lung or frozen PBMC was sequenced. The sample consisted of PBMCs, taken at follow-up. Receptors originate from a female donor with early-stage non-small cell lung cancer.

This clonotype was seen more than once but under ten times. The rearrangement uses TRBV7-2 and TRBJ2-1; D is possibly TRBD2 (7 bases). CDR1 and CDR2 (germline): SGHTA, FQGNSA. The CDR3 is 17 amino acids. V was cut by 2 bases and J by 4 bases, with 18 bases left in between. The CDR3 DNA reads TGTGCCAGCAGCTTACTCCCCCGGGGGGCCTCTTACAATGAGCAGTTCTTC. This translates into CASSLLPRGASYNEQFF.

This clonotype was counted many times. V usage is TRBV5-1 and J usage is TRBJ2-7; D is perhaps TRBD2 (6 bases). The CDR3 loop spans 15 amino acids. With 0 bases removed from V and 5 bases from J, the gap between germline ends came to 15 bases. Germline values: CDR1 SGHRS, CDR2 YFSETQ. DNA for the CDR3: TGCGCCAGCAGCTTGGCGGCGGGGTTCGGGGACGAGCAGTACTTC. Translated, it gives CASSLAAGFGDEQYF.

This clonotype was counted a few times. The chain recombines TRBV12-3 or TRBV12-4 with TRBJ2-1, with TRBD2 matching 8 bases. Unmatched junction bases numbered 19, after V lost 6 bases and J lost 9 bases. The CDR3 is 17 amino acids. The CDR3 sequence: CASSPVGRAGGGGEQFF. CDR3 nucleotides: TGTGCCAGCAGCCCTGTGGGTAGGGCGGGGGGCGGAGGTGAGCAGTTCTTC.

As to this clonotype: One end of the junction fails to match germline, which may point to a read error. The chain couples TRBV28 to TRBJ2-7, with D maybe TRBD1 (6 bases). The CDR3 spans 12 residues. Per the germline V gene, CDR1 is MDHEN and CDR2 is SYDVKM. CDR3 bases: TGTGCCAGCAGTGAATCCGGACAGACCCCCAACTTC. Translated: CASSESGQTPNF.

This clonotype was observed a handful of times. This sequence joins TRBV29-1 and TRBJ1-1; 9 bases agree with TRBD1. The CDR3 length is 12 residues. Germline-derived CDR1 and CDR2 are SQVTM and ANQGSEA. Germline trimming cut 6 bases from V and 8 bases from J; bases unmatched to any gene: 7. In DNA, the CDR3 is TGCAGCGTATGGACAGGGGTAGGGGAAGCTTTCTTT. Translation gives CSVWTGVGEAFF. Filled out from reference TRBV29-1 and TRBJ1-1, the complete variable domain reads SAVISQKPSRDICQRGTSLTIQCQVDSQVTMMFWYRQQPGQSLTLIATANQGSEATYESGFVIDKFPISRPNLTFSTLTVSNMSPEDSSIYLCSVWTGVGEAFFGQGTRLTVV.

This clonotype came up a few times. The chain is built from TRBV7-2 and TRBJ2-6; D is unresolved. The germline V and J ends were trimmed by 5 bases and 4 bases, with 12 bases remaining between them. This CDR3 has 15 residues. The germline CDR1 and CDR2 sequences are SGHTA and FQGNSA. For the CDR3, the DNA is TGTGCCAGCAGCCCCTTGGGTTCCGGGGCCAACGTCCTGACTTTC. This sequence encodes CASSPLGSGANVLTF.

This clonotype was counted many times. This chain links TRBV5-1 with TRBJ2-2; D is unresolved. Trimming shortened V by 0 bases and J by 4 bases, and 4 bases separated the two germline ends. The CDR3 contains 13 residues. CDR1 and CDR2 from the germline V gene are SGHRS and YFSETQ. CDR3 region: CASSLGPTGELFF. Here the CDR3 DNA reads TGCGCCAGCAGCTTGGGTCCCACCGGGGAGCTGTTTTTT.

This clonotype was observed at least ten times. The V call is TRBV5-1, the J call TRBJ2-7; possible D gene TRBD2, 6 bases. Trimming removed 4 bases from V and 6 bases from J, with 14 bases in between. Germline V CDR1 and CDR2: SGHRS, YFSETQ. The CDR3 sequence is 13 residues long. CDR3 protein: CASSLEVGGEQYF. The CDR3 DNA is TGCGCCAGCAGCCTGGAAGTGGGGGGCGAGCAGTACTTC.

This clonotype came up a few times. The CDR3 DNA reads TGTGCCAGCAGCCAGGGACAGGGGTCTTCGGCAGTACGACAGTACTTC. This sequence encodes CASSQGQGSSAVRQYF. The V call is TRBV3-1, the J call TRBJ2-7; 10 nucleotides agree with TRBD1. The V gene's germline CDR1 is LGHDT and CDR2 YNNKEL (reference sequence). With 3 bases clipped from V and 10 bases from J, the junction kept 15 bases outside the gene matches. This CDR3 comprises 16 residues.

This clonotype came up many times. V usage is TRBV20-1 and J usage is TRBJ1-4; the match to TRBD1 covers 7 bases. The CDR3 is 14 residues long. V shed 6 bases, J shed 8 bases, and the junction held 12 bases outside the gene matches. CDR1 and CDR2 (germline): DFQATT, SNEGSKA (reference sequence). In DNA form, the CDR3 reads TGCAGTGCCCACCCCACCGACAGGGCGGAAAAACTGTTTTTT. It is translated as CSAHPTDRAEKLFF.

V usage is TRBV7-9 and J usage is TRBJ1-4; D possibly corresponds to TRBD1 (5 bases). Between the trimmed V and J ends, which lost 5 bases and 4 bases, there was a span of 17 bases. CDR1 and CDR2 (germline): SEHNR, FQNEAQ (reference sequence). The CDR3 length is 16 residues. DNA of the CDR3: TGTGCCAGCAGCACCGGGACGGGAATTCGTAATGAAAAACTGTTTTTT. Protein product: CASSTGTGIRNEKLFF.

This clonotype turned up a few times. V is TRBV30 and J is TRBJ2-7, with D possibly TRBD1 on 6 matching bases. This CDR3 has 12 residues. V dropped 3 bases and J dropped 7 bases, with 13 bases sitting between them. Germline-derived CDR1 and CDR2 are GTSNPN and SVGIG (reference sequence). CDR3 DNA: TGTGCCTGGAGCACAGGGTTCTGGGAGCAGTACTTC. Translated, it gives CAWSTGFWEQYF. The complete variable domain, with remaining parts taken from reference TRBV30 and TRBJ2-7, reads SQTIHQWPATLVQPVGSPLSLECTVEGTSNPNLYWYRQAAGRGLQLLFYSVGIGQISSEVPQNLSASRPQDRQFILSSKKLLLSDSGFYLCAWSTGFWEQYFGPGTRLTVT.

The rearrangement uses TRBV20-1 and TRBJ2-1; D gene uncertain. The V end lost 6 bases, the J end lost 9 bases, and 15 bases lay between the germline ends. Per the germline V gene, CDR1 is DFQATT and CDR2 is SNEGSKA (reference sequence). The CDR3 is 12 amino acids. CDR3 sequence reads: CSAPRERPEQFF. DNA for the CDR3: TGCAGTGCCCCTCGCGAGCGCCCTGAGCAGTTCTTC.

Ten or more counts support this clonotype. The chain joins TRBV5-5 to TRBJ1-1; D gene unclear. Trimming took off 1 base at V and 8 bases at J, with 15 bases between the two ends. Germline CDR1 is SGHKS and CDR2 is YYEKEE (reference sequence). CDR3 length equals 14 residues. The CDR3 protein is CASSLSDTSKEAFF. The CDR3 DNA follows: TGTGCCAGCAGCTTGAGTGACACCTCCAAAGAAGCTTTCTTT.

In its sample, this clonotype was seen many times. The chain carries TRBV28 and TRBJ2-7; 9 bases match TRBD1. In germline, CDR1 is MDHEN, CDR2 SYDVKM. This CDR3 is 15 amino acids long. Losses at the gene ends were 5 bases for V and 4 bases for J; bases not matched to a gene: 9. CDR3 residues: CASSTAGTGKYEQYF. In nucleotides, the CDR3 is TGTGCCAGCAGTACCGCCGGGACAGGGAAATACGAGCAGTACTTC. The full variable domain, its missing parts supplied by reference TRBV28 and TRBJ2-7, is DVKVTQSSRYLVKRTGEKVFLECVQDMDHENMFWYRQDPGLGLRLIYFSYDVKMKEKGDIPEGYSVSREKKERFSLILESASTNQTSMYLCASSTAGTGKYEQYFGPGTRLTVT.

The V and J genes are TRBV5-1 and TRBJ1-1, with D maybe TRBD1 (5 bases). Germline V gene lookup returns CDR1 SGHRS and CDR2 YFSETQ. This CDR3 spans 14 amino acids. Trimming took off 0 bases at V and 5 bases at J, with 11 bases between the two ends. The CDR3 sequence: CASSLGYTGTEAFF. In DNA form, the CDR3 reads TGCGCCAGCAGCTTGGGATACACAGGTACTGAAGCTTTCTTT.

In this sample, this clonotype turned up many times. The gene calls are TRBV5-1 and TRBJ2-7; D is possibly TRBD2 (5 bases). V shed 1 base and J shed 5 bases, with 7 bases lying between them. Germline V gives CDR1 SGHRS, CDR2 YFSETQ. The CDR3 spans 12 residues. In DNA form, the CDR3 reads TGCGCCAGCAGCTTGACTAGGGACGAGCAGTACTTC. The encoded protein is CASSLTRDEQYF.